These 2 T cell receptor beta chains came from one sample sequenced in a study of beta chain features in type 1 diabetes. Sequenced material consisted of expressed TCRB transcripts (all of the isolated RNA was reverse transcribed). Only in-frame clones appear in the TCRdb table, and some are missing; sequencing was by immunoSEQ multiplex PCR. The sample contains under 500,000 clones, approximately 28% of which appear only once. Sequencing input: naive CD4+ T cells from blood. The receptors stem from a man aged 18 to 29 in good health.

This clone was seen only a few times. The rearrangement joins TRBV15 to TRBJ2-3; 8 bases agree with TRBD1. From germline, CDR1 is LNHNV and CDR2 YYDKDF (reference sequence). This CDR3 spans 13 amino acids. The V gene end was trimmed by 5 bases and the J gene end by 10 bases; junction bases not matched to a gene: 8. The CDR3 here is CATSRPGQGPQYF. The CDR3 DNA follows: TGTGCCACCAGCCGCCCCGGACAGGGTCCGCAGTATTTT. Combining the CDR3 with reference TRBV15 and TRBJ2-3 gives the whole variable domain DAMVIQNPRYQVTQFGKPVTLSCSQTLNHNVMYWYQQKSSQAPKLLFHYYDKDFNNEADTPDNFQSRRPNTSFCFLDIRSPGLGDTAMYLCATSRPGQGPQYFGPGTRLTVL.

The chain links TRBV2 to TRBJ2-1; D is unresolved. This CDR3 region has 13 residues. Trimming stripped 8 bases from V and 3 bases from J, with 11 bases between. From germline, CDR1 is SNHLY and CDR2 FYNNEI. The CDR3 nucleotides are TGTGCCAGCGCAACTGGGGACTACAATGAGCAGTTCTTC. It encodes CASATGDYNEQFF.